A selection of T cell receptor beta chains follows, all from one sample in a study of Graves' ophthalmopathy and Graves' hyperthyroidism. TCRdb passed the multiplex PCR reads through MiXCR, listing each CDR3 protein once. The sample holds some 390,000 distinct CDR3 sequences, around 17% seen once. Sequencing was performed on peripheral blood. These receptors were obtained from a woman aged 18-29 years with Graves' ophthalmopathy. Each CDR3 is given with its conserved first and last residue. A D gene is named only where the DNA matches it firmly. Clone sizes are given selectively: once, few, many, or a class where the clone is expanded.

d_gene: NA
j_gene: TRBJ1-1
v_gene: TRBV2
abundance: many
CDR3nt: TGTGCCAGCAGTGAGGGCGAGAACACTGAAGCTTTCTTT
CDR3aa: CASSEGENTEAFF

d_gene: NA
j_gene: TRBJ2-7
v_gene: TRBV29-1
abundance: many
CDR3nt: TGCAGCGTTGTGGAGGAGGCCTACGAGCAGTACTTC
CDR3aa: CSVVEEAYEQYF

d_gene: NA
j_gene: TRBJ1-5
v_gene: TRBV6-1
abundance: many
CDR3nt: TGTGCCAGCAGTGAAGTTGGTTCTAGCAATCAGCCCCAGCATTTT
CDR3aa: CASSEVGSSNQPQHF

d_gene: NA
j_gene: TRBJ2-2
v_gene: TRBV5-5
abundance: many
CDR3nt: TGTGCCAGCAGCTTGGGCCGCCTGTATACCGGGGAGCTGTTTTTT
CDR3aa: CASSLGRLYTGELFF

d_gene: NA
j_gene: TRBJ1-2
v_gene: TRBV6-5
abundance: NA
CDR3nt: TGTGCCAGCAGTTACTCGAAACCGATAGGGGGCTATGGCTACACCTTC
CDR3aa: CASSYSKPIGGYGYTF

d_gene: TRBD1
j_gene: TRBJ1-1
v_gene: TRBV24-1
abundance: many
CDR3nt: TGTGCCACCAGTGAGGGGACAGAAGAAGCTTTCTTT
CDR3aa: CATSEGTEEAFF

d_gene: TRBD1
j_gene: TRBJ1-5
v_gene: TRBV12-5
abundance: NA
CDR3nt: TGTGCTAGTGGTTTGTTTCAGGGGGCTCCAAATCAGCCCCAGCATTTT
CDR3aa: CASGLFQGAPNQPQHF

d_gene: NA
j_gene: TRBJ2-7
v_gene: TRBV11-2
abundance: few
CDR3nt: TGTGCCAGCAACTTAGAGGGGGAAGGTTCCTACGAGCAGTACTTC
CDR3aa: CASNLEGEGSYEQYF

d_gene: NA
j_gene: TRBJ2-7
v_gene: TRBV9
abundance: many
CDR3nt: TGTGCCAGCAGCGCCTCACAGGGAACCTACGAGCAGTACTTC
CDR3aa: CASSASQGTYEQYF

d_gene: NA
j_gene: TRBJ1-5
v_gene: TRBV28
abundance: many
CDR3nt: TGTGCCAGCAGTTTCGAGGCAGGGCTAAGCAATCAGCCCCAGCATTTT
CDR3aa: CASSFEAGLSNQPQHF